In its sample, the clone carrying this T cell receptor beta chain was seen many times. Its antigen is unidentified. Graves' hyperthyroidism qualified as stable when ophthalmopathy did not progress within 18 months. The CDR3 consists of 12 residues. Between the trimmed V and J ends, which lost 0 bases and 6 bases, there was a span of 5 bases. CDR1 and CDR2 (germline): MGHRA, YSYEKL. This entry comes from a study of T cells in Graves' hyperthyroidism and ophthalmopathy. Study results and limitations: Ophthalmopathy and stable hyperthyroidism were told apart by a 13 V-J model. Most clonotypes expanded in the thyroid (above 0.001) were also present in blood. Onset of ophthalmopathy came a median approximately 6 months after the model predicted it.

What was amplified from RNA transcripts were TCR beta CDR3 regions. The TCR CDR3 first-round RT-PCR relied on the HTBI primer set. One entry per CDR3 protein, called by TCRdb with MiXCR from the multiplex PCR reads. The sample includes 450,000 to 700,000 distinct CDR3 sequences, about half seen only once; the top ten take approximately 8.4%. The sample comprised peripheral blood or thyroid tissue (not recorded which). This receptor was obtained from a woman in her late teens or twenties with Graves' hyperthyroidism. The chain combines TRBV4-1 with TRBJ1-2; no reliable D call. CDR3 sequence: CASSQDGNGYTF. CDR3 in DNA: TGCGCCAGCAGCCAAGATGGGAATGGCTACACCTTC.